This T cell receptor (beta chain) was captured by sequencing in a study of spatial heterogeneity in lung cancer. Comments on this clonotype: Antigen unknown.

The study's findings and limits: In tumors, expanded intratumoral alpha and beta TCR counts tracked mutation counts.

In the library, each TCR cDNA molecule bore its own unique molecular identifier. TCRdb processed the 5' RACE reads anew with MiXCR; each CDR3 protein has one entry. Here the sample spans 25,000 to 30,000 distinct CDR3 sequences, roughly 7.1% being singletons. Noted time point: sample taken at primary tumor resection. The germline CDR1 and CDR2 sequences are SGHNT and YENEEA. This CDR3 comprises 13 residues. V was trimmed by 6 bases and J by 4 bases, leaving 9 bases between them. The receptor was derived from a male donor with early-stage non-small cell lung cancer. Sequences were derived from lung tumor tissue, sampled at surgery. The chain employs TRBV11-3 and TRBJ2-2; unclear D gene. The CDR3 nucleotides read TGTGCCAGCAGTGACCGCCCCACCGGGGAGCTGTTTTTT. This encodes CASSDRPTGELFF.